This TCR beta chain is drawn from a study of cytomegalovirus exposure and HLA in healthy donors. Here immunoSEQ multiplex PCR was the method, and the copy in TCRdb shows in-frame clones only, minus some. The repertoire includes roughly 60,000 clones, 90% to 96% of them detected once, and just over 0.9% sits in the top ten. Details on this clone: The antigen is unknown.

The length of the CDR3 is 12 residues. V was pared by 8 bases and J by 7 bases, with 15 bases between. Germline values: CDR1 MNHEY, CDR2 SVGAGI. Whole-study results and caveats: The study flagged roughly 160 TCR beta chains as cytomegalovirus-associated.

This clonotype was sampled from a man younger than 35 in good health and CMV-seronegative. The chain carries TRBV6-5 and TRBJ2-7; D possibly corresponds to TRBD2 (5 bases). Material: PBMCs. CDR3 amino acids: CASHSRSGEQYF. CDR3 sequence (DNA): TGTGCCAGCCACTCCCGTTCGGGGGAGCAGTACTTC.